The T cell receptor beta chain described here comes from a study of shared clonotypes between healthy human individuals. General study points: Researchers found naive subsets generally carried larger estimated richness than memory subsets. Some clonotypes were shared by all four sorted-subset donors, while others were not shared. The non-shared ones had lower generation probabilities than the shared ones.

From germline, CDR1 is MDHEN and CDR2 SYDVKM. The CDR3 is 12 residues long. V lost 6 bases and J lost 11; bases outside the gene matches: 7. Replicate sorted-subset PCRs were loaded with around 0.2 ug DNA, about 31,000 T cell genomes. Clones were sequenced by immunoSEQ multiplex PCR, and TCRdb holds only the in-frame ones, with some missing. Here the sample spans a few million clones, more than 80% being singletons. The donors were all Caucasian adults (living in Nashville, Tennessee). On this clone itself: What it binds is not known.

The clonotype originates from a man aged 18 to 30 in good health. Some clones in this sample may be carry-over from other donors' samples. The chain carries TRBV28 and TRBJ1-1; 9 nucleotides match TRBD1. Sequenced material: naive CD4+ T cells from PBMCs. Subset noted: CD45RA+ positively selected. For the CDR3, the DNA is TGTGCCAGCAGCAGCGGACAGGGGAACGCTTTCTTT. Translating it yields CASSSGQGNAFF.